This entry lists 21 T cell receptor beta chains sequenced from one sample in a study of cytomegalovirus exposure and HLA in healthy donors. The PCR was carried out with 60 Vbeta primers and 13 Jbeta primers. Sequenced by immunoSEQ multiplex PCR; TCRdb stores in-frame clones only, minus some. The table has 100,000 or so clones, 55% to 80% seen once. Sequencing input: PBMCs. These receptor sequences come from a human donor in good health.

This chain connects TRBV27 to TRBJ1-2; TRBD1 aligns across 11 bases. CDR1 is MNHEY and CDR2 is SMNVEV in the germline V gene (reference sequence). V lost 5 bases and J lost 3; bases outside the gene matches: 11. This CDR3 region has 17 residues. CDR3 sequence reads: CASSPTDRGRLDYGYTF. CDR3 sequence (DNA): TGTGCCAGCAGTCCGACGGACAGGGGGCGTCTCGACTATGGCTACACCTTC.

Written as DNA, the CDR3 is TGTGCCTGGAGCCAGGGTGGGGTTGGGACTGAAGCTTTCTTT. Translating it yields CAWSQGGVGTEAFF. The genes are TRBV30 and TRBJ1-1, with D tentatively TRBD1 (5 bases). V was cut by 3 bases and J by 5 bases, with 16 bases left in between. Germline lookup yields CDR1 GTSNPN and CDR2 SVGIG (reference sequence). The CDR3 length is 14 residues.

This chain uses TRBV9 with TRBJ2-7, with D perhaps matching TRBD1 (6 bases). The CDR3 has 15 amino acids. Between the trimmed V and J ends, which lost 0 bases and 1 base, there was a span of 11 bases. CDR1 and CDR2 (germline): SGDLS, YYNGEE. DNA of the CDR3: TGTGCCAGCAGCGTAGGATGGGACACGTCCTACGAGCAGTACTTC. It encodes CASSVGWDTSYEQYF.

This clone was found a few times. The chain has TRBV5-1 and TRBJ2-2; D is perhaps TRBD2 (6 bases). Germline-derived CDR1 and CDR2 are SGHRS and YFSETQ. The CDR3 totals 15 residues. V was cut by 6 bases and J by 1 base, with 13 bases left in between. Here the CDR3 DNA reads TGCGCCAGCAAAGGATCGCGGGAGAACACCGGGGAGCTGTTTTTT. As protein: CASKGSRENTGELFF.

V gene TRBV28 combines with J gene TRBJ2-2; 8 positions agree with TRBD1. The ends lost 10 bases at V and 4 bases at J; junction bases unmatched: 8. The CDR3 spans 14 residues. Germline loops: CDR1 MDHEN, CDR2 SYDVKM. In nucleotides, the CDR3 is TGTGCCACCAAAGACAGGGGAGGCACCGGGGAGCTGTTTTTT. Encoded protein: CATKDRGGTGELFF.

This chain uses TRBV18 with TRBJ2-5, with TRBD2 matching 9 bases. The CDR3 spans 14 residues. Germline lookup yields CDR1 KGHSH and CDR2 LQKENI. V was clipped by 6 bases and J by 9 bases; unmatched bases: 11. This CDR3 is CASSLTAGGRAQYF. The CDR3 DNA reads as TGTGCCAGCTCCCTAACTGCGGGAGGGCGGGCCCAGTACTTC. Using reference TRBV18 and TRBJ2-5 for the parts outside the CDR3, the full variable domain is NAGVMQNPRHLVRRRGQEARLRCSPMKGHSHVYWYRQLPEEGLKFMVYLQKENIIDESGMPKERFSAEFPKEGPSILRIQQVVRGDSAAYFCASSLTAGGRAQYFGPGTRLLVL.

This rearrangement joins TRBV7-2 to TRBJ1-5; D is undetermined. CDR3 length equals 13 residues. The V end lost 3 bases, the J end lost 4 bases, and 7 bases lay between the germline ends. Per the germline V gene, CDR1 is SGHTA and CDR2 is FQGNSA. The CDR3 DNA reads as TGTGCCAGCAGCTTCAGATCGAATCAGCCCCAGCATTTT. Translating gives CASSFRSNQPQHF.

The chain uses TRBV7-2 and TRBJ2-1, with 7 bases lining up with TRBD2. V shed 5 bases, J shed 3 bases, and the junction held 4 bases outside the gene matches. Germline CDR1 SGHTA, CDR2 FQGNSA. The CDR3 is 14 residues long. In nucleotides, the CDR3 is TGTGCCAGCAGCGCGGGAGACTACTACAATGAGCAGTTCTTC. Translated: CASSAGDYYNEQFF.

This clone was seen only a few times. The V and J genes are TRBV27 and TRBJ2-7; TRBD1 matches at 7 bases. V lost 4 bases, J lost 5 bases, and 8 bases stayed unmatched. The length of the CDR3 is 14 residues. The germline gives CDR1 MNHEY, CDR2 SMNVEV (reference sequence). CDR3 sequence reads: CASSSIVGGHEQYF. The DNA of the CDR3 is TGTGCCAGCAGTTCCATCGTAGGGGGCCACGAGCAGTACTTC.

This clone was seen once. The CDR3 region is CASSFSYRGYSPLHF. In DNA form, the CDR3 reads TGTGCCAGCAGCTTTTCATACAGGGGTTATTCACCCCTCCACTTT. The V and J genes are TRBV5-6 and TRBJ1-6, with 7 bases matching TRBD1. The germline V gene has CDR1 SGHDT and CDR2 YYEEEE. V dropped 2 bases and J dropped 8; count of bases not matched to a gene: 7. This CDR3 spans 15 amino acids.

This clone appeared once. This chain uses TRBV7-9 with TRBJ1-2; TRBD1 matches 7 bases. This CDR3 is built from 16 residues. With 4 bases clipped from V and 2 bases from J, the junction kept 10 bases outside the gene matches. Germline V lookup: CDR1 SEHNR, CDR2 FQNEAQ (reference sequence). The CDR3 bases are TGTGCCAGCAGCTCCCCCCCGGGACAGAGAAACTATGGCTACACCTTC. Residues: CASSSPPGQRNYGYTF.

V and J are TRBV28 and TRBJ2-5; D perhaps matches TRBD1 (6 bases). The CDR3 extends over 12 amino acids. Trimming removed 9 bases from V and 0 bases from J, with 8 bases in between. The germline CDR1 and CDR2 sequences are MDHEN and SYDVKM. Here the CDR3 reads CASGQNQETQYF. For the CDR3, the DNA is TGTGCCAGTGGACAGAACCAAGAGACCCAGTACTTC.

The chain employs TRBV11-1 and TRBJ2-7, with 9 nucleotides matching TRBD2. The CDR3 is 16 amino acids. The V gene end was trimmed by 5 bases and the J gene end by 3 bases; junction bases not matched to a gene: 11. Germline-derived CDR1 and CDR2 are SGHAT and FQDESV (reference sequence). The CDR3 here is CASSPQPVAGDYEQYF. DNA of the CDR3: TGTGCCAGCAGCCCGCAGCCGGTAGCGGGAGACTACGAGCAGTACTTC.

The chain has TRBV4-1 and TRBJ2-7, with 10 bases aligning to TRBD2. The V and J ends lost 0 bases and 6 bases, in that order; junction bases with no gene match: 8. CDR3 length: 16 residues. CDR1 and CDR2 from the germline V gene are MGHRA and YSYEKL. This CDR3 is CASSQDMPSGSCEQYF. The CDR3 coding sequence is TGCGCCAGCAGCCAAGATATGCCTAGCGGGAGCTGCGAGCAGTACTTC.

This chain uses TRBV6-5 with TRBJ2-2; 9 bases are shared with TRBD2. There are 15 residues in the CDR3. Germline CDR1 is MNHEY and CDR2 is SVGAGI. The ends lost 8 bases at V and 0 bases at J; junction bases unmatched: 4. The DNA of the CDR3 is TGTGCCAGCTCGGGACTAGCCCCGAACACCGGGGAGCTGTTTTTT. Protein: CASSGLAPNTGELFF.

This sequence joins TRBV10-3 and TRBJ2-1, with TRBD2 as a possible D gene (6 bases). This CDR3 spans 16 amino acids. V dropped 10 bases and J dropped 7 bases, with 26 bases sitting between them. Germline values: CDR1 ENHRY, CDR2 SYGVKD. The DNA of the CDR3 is TGTGCCACCAGCCCTAGTAGCGGTTCGGGTACGAATGAGCAGTTCTTC. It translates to CATSPSSGSGTNEQFF.

The CDR3 nucleotides are TGTGCCAGCAGCTTCGGGGGCACAGATACGCAGTATTTT. It is translated as CASSFGGTDTQYF. This chain links TRBV7-2 with TRBJ2-3; perhaps TRBD2 as D (5 bases). This CDR3 is 13 amino acids long. Trimming took off 3 bases at V and 1 base at J, with 5 bases between the two ends. CDR1 and CDR2 from the germline V gene are SGHTA and FQGNSA.

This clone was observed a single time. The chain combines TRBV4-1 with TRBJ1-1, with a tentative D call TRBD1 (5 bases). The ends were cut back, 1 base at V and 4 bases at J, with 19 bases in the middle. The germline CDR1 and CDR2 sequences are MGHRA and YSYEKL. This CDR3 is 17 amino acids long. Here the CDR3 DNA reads TGCGCCAGCAGCCAAGTTGGCAGGGCGAGATGGGGCACTGAAGCTTTCTTT. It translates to CASSQVGRARWGTEAFF.

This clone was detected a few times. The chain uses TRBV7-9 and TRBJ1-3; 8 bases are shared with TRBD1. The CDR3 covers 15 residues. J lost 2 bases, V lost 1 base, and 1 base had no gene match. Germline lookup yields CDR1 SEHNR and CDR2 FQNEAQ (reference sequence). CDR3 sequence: CASSLGTGTGNTIYF. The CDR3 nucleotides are TGTGCCAGCAGCTTAGGGACAGGGACTGGAAACACCATATATTTT.

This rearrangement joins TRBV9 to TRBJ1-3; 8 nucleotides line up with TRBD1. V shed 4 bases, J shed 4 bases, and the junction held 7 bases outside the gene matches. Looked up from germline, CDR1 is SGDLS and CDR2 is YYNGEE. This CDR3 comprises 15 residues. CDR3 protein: CASSTPRGQGNTIYF. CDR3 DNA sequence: TGTGCCAGCAGCACCCCCAGGGGGCAGGGAAACACCATATATTTT.

The DNA for the CDR3 is TGTGCCAGTAGTATCACAGGGGGTGTACCCTACAATGAGCAGTTCTTC. Translating gives CASSITGGVPYNEQFF. The chain recombines TRBV19 with TRBJ2-1; 8 nucleotides agree with TRBD1. V shed 3 bases and J 2 bases; nucleotides not matched to a gene: 6. CDR1 is LNHDA, CDR2 SQIVND, per germline (reference sequence). The CDR3 sequence is 16 residues long.